Shown below are 4 T cell receptor beta chains from a single sample sequenced in a study of shared clonotypes between healthy human individuals. TCRdb's copy holds only in-frame clones and misses some; the assay was immunoSEQ multiplex PCR. Of 500,000 to 550,000 clones listed, approximately 94% are singletons. The sequenced sample consisted of naive CD4+ T cells sorted from blood. Subset specified: CD45RA+ positively selected. Receptors were obtained from a woman aged 25 to 39 in good health.

This chain connects TRBV5-4 to TRBJ2-5; tentative D call: TRBD2 (5 bases). CDR1 is SGHNT and CDR2 is YYREEE in the germline V gene (reference sequence). V was pared by 2 bases and J by 4 bases, with 18 bases between. The CDR3 is made up of 16 amino acids. CDR3 coding DNA: TGTGCCAGCAGCTTAGGGAGCAGCGTAGGAGGAGAGACCCAGTACTTC. This gives the protein CASSLGSSVGGETQYF.

This chain uses TRBV4-1 with TRBJ2-3, with D hard to call. This CDR3 is 14 amino acids long. Germline-derived CDR1 and CDR2 are MGHRA and YSYEKL. V was cut by 4 bases and J by 14 bases, with 22 bases left in between. The CDR3 is CASSRSDLTITLYF. DNA of the CDR3: TGCGCCAGCAGCCGCAGTGATTTGACCATAACTCTGTATTTT.

This clone appeared a few times. The chain carries TRBV2 and TRBJ1-2, with no clear D. Germline lookup yields CDR1 SNHLY and CDR2 FYNNEI. With 4 bases removed from V and 5 bases from J, the gap between germline ends came to 8 bases. The CDR3 contains 12 residues. For the CDR3, the DNA is TGTGCCAGCAGTGGAAGCAGTTATGGCTACACCTTC. Translated, it gives CASSGSSYGYTF.

The chain is built from TRBV28 and TRBJ2-7; a weak D match, TRBD2 (6 bases). Germline V gene lookup returns CDR1 MDHEN and CDR2 SYDVKM. The V end lost 4 bases, the J end lost 0 bases, and 19 bases lay between the germline ends. CDR3 length equals 17 residues. In nucleotides, the CDR3 is TGTGCCAGCAGTTCCCACAGCGGGCGTATAAGCTCCTACGAGCAGTACTTC. This encodes CASSSHSGRISSYEQYF.